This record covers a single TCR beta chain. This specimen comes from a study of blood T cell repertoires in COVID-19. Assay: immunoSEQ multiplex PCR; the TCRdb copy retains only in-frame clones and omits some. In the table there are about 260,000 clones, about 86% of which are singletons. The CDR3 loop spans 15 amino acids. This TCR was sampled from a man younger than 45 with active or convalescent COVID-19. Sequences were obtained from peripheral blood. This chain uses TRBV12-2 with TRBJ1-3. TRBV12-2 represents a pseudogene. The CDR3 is CASRKAPGTGNTIYF. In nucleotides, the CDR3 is TGTGCAAGTCGCAAGGCGCCGGGGACTGGAAACACCATATATTTT.